Shown below are 24 T cell receptor beta chains from a single sample sequenced in a study of vaccination and CD4 T cells after COVID-19 (dated by TCRdb to between 2022 and 2023). These TCRs are of unknown antigen specificity. The library was generated by PCR. The sequencer was an Illumina iSeq 100. TCR sequencing of DNA from cultured CD4+ T cells used the Oncomine TCR Beta short-read assay at the Johns Hopkins FTIC core. The public reads were reprocessed in TCRdb via fastp at Q25 and MiXCR, keeping in-frame beta chains. Rows with a matching CDR3 protein are joined into one entry that keeps the most common DNA and genes. The sample table shows 10,000 to 15,000 distinct CDR3 sequences, and approximately 50% are seen once. Approximately 28% of the sample is in the top ten clones. The treatment or condition label of this sample denotes: roughly 11-day PBMC culture with coronavirus spike peptide pools or control peptides (ViraFEST assay).

The sample comprised CD4+ T cells from blood, cultured in vitro. These receptor sequences come from a human donor who had recovered from COVID-19.

The CDR3 region is CASSGGGRNTIYF. CDR3 nucleotide sequence: TGTGCCAGCAGCGGTGGAGGCAGAAACACCATATATTTT. This chain joins TRBV9 and TRBJ1-3; D is ambiguous. The V end lost 3 bases, the J end lost 5 bases, and 9 bases lay between the germline ends. The CDR3 covers 13 residues. CDR1 and CDR2 from the germline V gene are SGDLS and YYNGEE.

This sequence joins TRBV12-5 and TRBJ1-1, with a weak D call TRBD1 (5 bases). Germline lookup yields CDR1 LGHNT and CDR2 FRNRAP. V lost 0 bases and J 0 bases, leaving 17 bases between the germline ends. The CDR3 runs 18 residues. The chain's CDR3 is CASGLVPPGYGMNTEAFF. The CDR3, as DNA: TGTGCTAGTGGTTTGGTACCCCCAGGGTATGGGATGAACACTGAAGCTTTCTTT.

This clonotype was observed a few times. The chain uses TRBV24-1 and TRBJ2-2; the D is unclear. This CDR3 comprises 13 residues. Germline V gene data show CDR1 as KGHDR and CDR2 as SFDVKD. V shed 4 bases and J shed 6 bases, with 8 bases lying between them. This chain's CDR3 is CATSETLSGELFF. CDR3 sequence (DNA): TGTGCCACCAGTGAAACCTTATCCGGGGAGCTGTTTTTT.

The chain couples TRBV27 to TRBJ2-5; tentative D call: TRBD2 (6 bases). Germline V lookup: CDR1 MNHEY, CDR2 SMNVEV (reference sequence). The length of the CDR3 is 15 residues. V gave up 3 bases and J gave up 7 bases, with 18 bases separating them. The CDR3 protein is CASSLPRASAGTQYF. CDR3 sequence (DNA): TGTGCCAGCAGTTTGCCGCGAGCTAGCGCGGGGACCCAGTACTTC.

V usage is TRBV6-1 and J usage is TRBJ2-7; 9 bases are shared with TRBD2. The V gene's germline CDR1 is MNHNS and CDR2 SASEGT. V lost 6 bases to trimming and J lost 6 bases; unmatched junction nucleotides: 9. This CDR3 spans 14 amino acids. CDR3 in DNA: TGTGCCAGCAGCGGACTAGCGAAGACTATCGAGCAGTACTTC. Its translation: CASSGLAKTIEQYF.

The chain is built from TRBV15 and TRBJ1-4; maybe TRBD1 (5 bases). Germline V gene lookup returns CDR1 LNHNV and CDR2 YYDKDF (reference sequence). Trimming shortened V by 0 bases and J by 7 bases, and 12 bases separated the two germline ends. The CDR3 loop spans 15 amino acids. Here the CDR3 DNA reads TGTGCCACCAGCAGAGATCGGGGGAGATCTGAAAAACTGTTTTTT. Translated, it gives CATSRDRGRSEKLFF.

The rearrangement links TRBV6-5 to TRBJ2-1; D is undetermined. V was shortened by 4 bases and J by 9 bases, with 13 bases between the two germline ends. The CDR3 runs to 13 residues. Germline-derived CDR1 and CDR2 are MNHEY and SVGAGI. For the CDR3, the DNA is TGTGCCAGCAGTTTTACTGGGGTCGCTGAGCAGTTCTTC. Translated, it gives CASSFTGVAEQFF.

The chain is built from TRBV10-2 and TRBJ2-7, with 8 nucleotides matching TRBD2. Germline CDR1 reads WSHSY; CDR2 reads SAAADI. This CDR3 has 16 residues. Trimming cost V 8 bases and J 2 bases; bases outside gene matches: 14. The CDR3 protein is CASLETLAGPTYEQYF. The CDR3 nucleotides read TGCGCCAGCCTCGAAACTCTAGCGGGCCCTACCTACGAGCAGTACTTC.

The CDR3 bases are TGTGCCATCAGTGAGTCACAGAAGAACACTGAAGCTTTCTTT. This codes for CAISESQKNTEAFF. The V and J genes are TRBV10-3 and TRBJ1-1; no clear D. The ends were cut back, 0 bases at V and 1 base at J, with 6 bases in the middle. CDR3 length: 14 residues. From germline, CDR1 is ENHRY and CDR2 SYGVKD.

This clonotype appeared a few times. This chain joins TRBV19 and TRBJ2-3; 7 bases agree with TRBD2. With V trimmed by 5 bases and J by 1 base, 12 bases remained unmatched. The V gene's germline CDR1 is LNHDA and CDR2 SQIVND (reference sequence). CDR3 length: 17 residues. The CDR3 region is CASSGAREGIRTDTQYF. The CDR3 bases are TGTGCCAGTAGTGGGGCCAGGGAGGGGATTCGCACAGATACGCAGTATTTT.

The rearrangement links TRBV2 to TRBJ1-1, with D maybe TRBD1 (6 bases). This CDR3 is 13 amino acids long. V was trimmed by 4 bases and J by 5 bases, leaving 11 bases between them. CDR1 and CDR2 (germline): SNHLY, FYNNEI. In nucleotides, the CDR3 is TGTGCCAGCAGTGCGTACAGGGAAACTGAAGCTTTCTTT. This encodes CASSAYRETEAFF.

This chain links TRBV15 with TRBJ2-7; D tentatively reads TRBD1 or TRBD2 (5 bases each). V lost 0 bases and J 1 base, leaving 13 bases between the germline ends. Germline V gene lookup returns CDR1 LNHNV and CDR2 YYDKDF (reference sequence). CDR3 size: 16 residues. The CDR3 spells CATSREDIGASYEQYF. The CDR3 nucleotides read TGTGCCACCAGCAGAGAAGATATCGGGGCATCCTACGAGCAGTACTTC.

Only a few counts were recorded for this clonotype. V usage is TRBV7-9 and J usage is TRBJ1-2, with D tentatively TRBD1 (6 bases). CDR3 length equals 14 residues. Germline V gene sequence: CDR1 SEHNR, CDR2 FQNEAQ (reference sequence). Trimming removed 3 bases from V and 8 bases from J, with 16 bases in between. The CDR3 region is CASSLESLGGGYTF. The CDR3 nucleotides are TGTGCCAGCAGCTTGGAATCCTTAGGGGGAGGCTACACCTTC.

This clonotype was picked up a small number of times. V usage is TRBV6-1 and J usage is TRBJ2-3, with 9 bases matching TRBD2. From germline, CDR1 is MNHNS and CDR2 SASEGT. The ends lost 4 bases at V and 3 bases at J; junction bases unmatched: 2. The CDR3 length is 14 residues. In nucleotides, the CDR3 is TGTGCCAGCAGTGTTGGACTAGCGACAGATACGCAGTATTTT. Amino acid sequence: CASSVGLATDTQYF.

This clonotype was seen a few times. This chain uses TRBV20-1 with TRBJ1-3; a weak D match, TRBD1 (5 bases). The germline CDR1 and CDR2 sequences are DFQATT and SNEGSKA (reference sequence). The ends were cut back, 6 bases at V and 9 bases at J, with 12 bases in the middle. This CDR3 region has 11 residues. The CDR3 here is CSAARGGTIYF. CDR3 coding DNA: TGCAGTGCGGCTAGGGGTGGCACCATATATTTT.

The rearrangement uses TRBV7-2 and TRBJ1-1; a weak D match, TRBD1 (5 bases). Germline V lookup: CDR1 SGHTA, CDR2 FQGNSA. This CDR3 contains 15 residues. V lost 1 base, J lost 2 bases, and 11 bases lay in between. The CDR3 spells CASSLVGGSNTEAFF. The CDR3 DNA sequence: TGTGCCAGCAGCTTAGTCGGGGGGAGCAACACTGAAGCTTTCTTT.

This clonotype was counted between two and nine times. The rearrangement joins TRBV7-8 to TRBJ2-7; no definite D call. The CDR3 is made up of 12 amino acids. Germline assignment: CDR1 SGHVS and CDR2 FQNEAQ. V was clipped by 5 bases and J by 1 base, with 6 bases between them. The CDR3 nucleotides read TGTGCCAGCAGCCCGACGTCCTACGAGCAGTACTTC. Amino acid sequence: CASSPTSYEQYF.

The chain carries TRBV7-2 and TRBJ2-3, with D hard to call. Germline CDR1 and CDR2: SGHTA and FQGNSA. This CDR3 is built from 14 residues. The V end was cut by 1 base, the J end by 4 bases, with 9 bases between. The CDR3 DNA follows: TGTGCCAGCAGCTTAGTGTCCGCGGCAGATACGCAGTATTTT. Translation gives CASSLVSAADTQYF.

CDR3 loop: CASKGPVNQPQHF. CDR3 DNA: TGTGCCAGCAAAGGGCCAGTCAATCAGCCCCAGCATTTT. The J gene is TRBJ1-5, the V gene TRBV2; D remains ambiguous. The CDR3 length is 13 residues. The germline V gene encodes CDR1 SNHLY and CDR2 FYNNEI. Between the trimmed V and J ends, which lost 7 bases and 3 bases, there was a span of 10 bases.

There are a few counts of this clonotype. The rearrangement links TRBV15 to TRBJ1-4; no clear D. CDR3 length equals 14 residues. CDR1 and CDR2 (germline): LNHNV, YYDKDF (reference sequence). The germline V and J ends were trimmed by 1 base and 8 bases, with 11 bases remaining between them. The CDR3: CATSRGRMGEKLFF. CDR3 DNA: TGTGCCACCAGCAGAGGGCGGATGGGGGAAAAACTGTTTTTT.

The J gene is TRBJ2-7, the V gene TRBV6-1; D assignment may be TRBD1 or TRBD2 (5 bases each). The germline V gene has CDR1 MNHNS and CDR2 SASEGT. The CDR3 runs 13 residues. Trimming left V 6 bases short and J 0 bases short, with 9 bases between. The CDR3 protein is CASRVGVSYEQYF. As DNA, the CDR3 is TGTGCCAGCAGGGTGGGGGTCTCCTACGAGCAGTACTTC.

The rearrangement uses TRBV7-9 and TRBJ1-2; D not certain. V dropped 6 bases and J dropped 0 bases, with 8 bases sitting between them. CDR3 length: 13 residues. Germline CDR1 is SEHNR and CDR2 is FQNEAQ (reference sequence). The CDR3 DNA follows: TGTGCCAGCAGTACGTCTACTAACTATGGCTACACCTTC. This codes for CASSTSTNYGYTF.

The chain uses TRBV20-1 and TRBJ2-1; TRBD1 aligns across 7 bases. This CDR3 has 14 residues. From germline, CDR1 is DFQATT and CDR2 SNEGSKA (reference sequence). J lost 5 bases, V lost 5 bases, and 9 bases had no gene match. The CDR3 nucleotides read TGCAGTGCTGGCCCAGACAGGGAAGACAATGAGCAGTTCTTC. Amino acid sequence: CSAGPDREDNEQFF.

The chain combines TRBV6-2 or TRBV6-3 with TRBJ2-7, with 8 bases fitting TRBD2. The trim removed 2 bases at V and 7 bases at J, leaving 7 bases unmatched. The germline V gene encodes CDR1 MNHEY and CDR2 SVGEGT. The CDR3 spans 14 residues. The CDR3 region is CASSYGTRPREQYF. The DNA for the CDR3 is TGTGCCAGCAGTTACGGGACTAGACCCCGGGAGCAGTACTTC.